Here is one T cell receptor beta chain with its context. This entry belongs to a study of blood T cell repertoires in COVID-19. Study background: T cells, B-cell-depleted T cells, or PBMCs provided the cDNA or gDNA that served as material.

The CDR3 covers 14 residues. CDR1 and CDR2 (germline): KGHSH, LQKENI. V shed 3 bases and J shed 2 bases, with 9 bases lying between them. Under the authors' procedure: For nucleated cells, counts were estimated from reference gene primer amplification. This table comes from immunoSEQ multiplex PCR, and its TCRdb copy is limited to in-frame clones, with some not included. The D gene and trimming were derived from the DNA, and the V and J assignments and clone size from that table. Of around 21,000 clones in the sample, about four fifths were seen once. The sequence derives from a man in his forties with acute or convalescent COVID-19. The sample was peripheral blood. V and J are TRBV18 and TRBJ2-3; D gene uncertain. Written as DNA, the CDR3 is TGTGCCAGCTCACCGACGGAGTCCACAGATACGCAGTATTTT. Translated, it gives CASSPTESTDTQYF.